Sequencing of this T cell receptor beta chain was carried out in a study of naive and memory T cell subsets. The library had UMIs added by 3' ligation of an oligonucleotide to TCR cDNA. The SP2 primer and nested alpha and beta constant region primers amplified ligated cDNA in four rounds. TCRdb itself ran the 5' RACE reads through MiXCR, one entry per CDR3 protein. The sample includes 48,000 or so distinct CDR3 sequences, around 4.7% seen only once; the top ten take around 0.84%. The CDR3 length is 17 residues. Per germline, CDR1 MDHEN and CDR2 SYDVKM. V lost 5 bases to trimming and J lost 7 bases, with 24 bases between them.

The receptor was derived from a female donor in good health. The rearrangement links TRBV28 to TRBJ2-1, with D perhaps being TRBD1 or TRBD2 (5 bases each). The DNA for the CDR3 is TGTGCCAGCAGTGGGATCCGGGACCAGGTTCACTTGAATGAGCAGTTCTTC. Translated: CASSGIRDQVHLNEQFF.